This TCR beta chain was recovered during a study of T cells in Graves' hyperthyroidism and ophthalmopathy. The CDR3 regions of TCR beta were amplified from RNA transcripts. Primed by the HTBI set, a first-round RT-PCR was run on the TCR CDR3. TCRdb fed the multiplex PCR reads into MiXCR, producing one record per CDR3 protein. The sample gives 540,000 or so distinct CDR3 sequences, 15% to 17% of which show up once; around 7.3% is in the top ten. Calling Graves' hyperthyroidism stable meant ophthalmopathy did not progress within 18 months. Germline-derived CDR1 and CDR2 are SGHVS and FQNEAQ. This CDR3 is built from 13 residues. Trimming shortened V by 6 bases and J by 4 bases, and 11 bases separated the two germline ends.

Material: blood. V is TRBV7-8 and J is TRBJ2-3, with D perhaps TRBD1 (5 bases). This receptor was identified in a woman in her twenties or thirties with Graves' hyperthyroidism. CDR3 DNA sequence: TGTGCCAGCAGGCGACAGTGGCCAGATACGCAGTATTTT. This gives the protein CASRRQWPDTQYF.